These 27 T cell receptor beta chains share one sample of origin, sequenced in a study of T cell clones after liver transplantation. Here immunoSEQ multiplex PCR was the method, and the copy in TCRdb shows in-frame clones only, minus some. The repertoire holds about 58,000 clones, with about two thirds as singletons. Source: CD4+ T cells from blood, taken at the approximately 15-month timepoint. These receptors all come from a human patient who received a liver transplant. Some T cells may arise from the graft donor.

The chain recombines TRBV11-3 with TRBJ2-5; TRBD2 matches at 10 bases. The J segment lost 1 base and the V segment lost 5 bases, leaving 7 bases of the junction unmatched. Germline CDR1 is SGHNT and CDR2 is YENEEA. CDR3 size: 16 residues. The DNA of the CDR3 is TGTGCCAGCAGCCGTCTGGGACTAGCGATCCAAGAGACCCAGTACTTC. Translated, it gives CASSRLGLAIQETQYF.

V gene TRBV11-2 combines with J gene TRBJ1-1; tentatively, D is TRBD1 (5 bases). Germline V gene lookup returns CDR1 SGHAT and CDR2 FQNNGV. V was trimmed by 4 bases and J by 1 base, leaving 16 bases between them. This CDR3 contains 16 residues. The CDR3: CASSSGSRGGNTEAFF. As DNA, the CDR3 is TGTGCCAGCAGCTCCGGGTCGCGGGGCGGGAACACTGAAGCTTTCTTT.

This rearrangement joins TRBV28 to TRBJ1-2; TRBD1 matches at 9 bases. Germline V gene sequence: CDR1 MDHEN, CDR2 SYDVKM. V shed 5 bases and J 2 bases; nucleotides not matched to a gene: 24. CDR3 length equals 21 residues. The CDR3 DNA reads as TGTGCCAGCAGTCCCCTAATTTACCACATGGACAGGGGACGAACCAACTATGGCTACACCTTC. Protein: CASSPLIYHMDRGRTNYGYTF.

The chain is built from TRBV9 and TRBJ2-3; TRBD2 matches 7 bases. The CDR3 spans 17 residues. The V gene end was trimmed by 0 bases and the J gene end by 5 bases; junction bases not matched to a gene: 12. Germline CDR1 SGDLS, CDR2 YYNGEE. CDR3 region: CASSVGPAGLVRDTQYF. As DNA, the CDR3 is TGTGCCAGCAGCGTAGGTCCAGCGGGGTTAGTACGAGATACGCAGTATTTT.

The genes are TRBV5-1 and TRBJ2-7; D gene unclear. From germline, CDR1 is SGHRS and CDR2 YFSETQ. Trimming took 4 bases from V and 7 from J, leaving 9 bases between them. The CDR3 has 11 amino acids. The CDR3 nucleotides read TGCGCCAGCAGCCACTCTAGAGAGCAGTACGTC. Its translation: CASSHSREQYV.

The rearrangement links TRBV28 to TRBJ1-2; TRBD1 matches 7 bases. Germline V gives CDR1 MDHEN, CDR2 SYDVKM. The V and J ends lost 4 bases and 8 bases, in that order; junction bases with no gene match: 16. This CDR3 spans 16 amino acids. The CDR3 protein is CASSSGGTEASRGYTF. CDR3 in DNA: TGTGCCAGCAGTTCGGGGGGGACAGAGGCAAGTAGAGGCTACACCTTC.

The chain is built from TRBV7-2 and TRBJ2-1; D is possibly TRBD1 (6 bases). The V gene lost 5 bases and the J gene lost 0 bases, with 14 bases spanning the gap. The CDR3 loop spans 16 amino acids. Germline V gene data show CDR1 as SGHTA and CDR2 as FQGNSA. The CDR3, as DNA: TGTGCCAGCAGCGTGACAGGCATGATCTCCTACAATGAGCAGTTCTTC. Its translation: CASSVTGMISYNEQFF.

CDR3 in DNA: TGTGCCAGTCGGGAGGGGGGGCTGGCGGATATAGGCTACACCTTC. This translates into CASREGGLADIGYTF. The V and J genes are TRBV19 and TRBJ1-2, with a tentative D call TRBD1 (6 bases). Between the trimmed V and J ends, which lost 8 bases and 8 bases, there was a span of 24 bases. Germline V lookup: CDR1 LNHDA, CDR2 SQIVND (reference sequence). There are 15 residues in the CDR3. Using reference TRBV19 and TRBJ1-2 for the parts outside the CDR3, the full variable domain is DGGITQSPKYLFRKEGQNVTLSCEQNLNHDAMYWYRQDPGQGLRLIYYSQIVNDFQKGDIAEGYSVSREKKESFPLTVTSAQKNPTAFYLCASREGGLADIGYTFGSGTRLTVV.

This clone was seen more than once but under ten times. The chain carries TRBV6-1 and TRBJ1-2, with D perhaps matching TRBD1 (5 bases). The CDR3 contains 13 residues. Looked up from germline, CDR1 is MNHNS and CDR2 is SASEGT. V was pared by 6 bases and J by 1 base, with 9 bases between. CDR3 in amino acids: CASRQGNNYGYTF. The CDR3, as DNA: TGTGCCAGCAGGCAGGGCAATAACTATGGCTACACCTTC.

In its sample, this clone was seen a few times. The chain joins TRBV18 to TRBJ1-1, with TRBD1 as a possible D gene (6 bases). The CDR3 has 14 residues. The V gene's germline CDR1 is KGHSH and CDR2 LQKENI. Trimming cost V 5 bases and J 2 bases, with 12 bases left between them. The CDR3 DNA reads as TGTGCCAGCTCAGCAACGACAGGAAACACTGAAGCTTTCTTT. This translates into CASSATTGNTEAFF.

This chain links TRBV11-2 with TRBJ2-7; 7 bases align to TRBD1. This CDR3 is 14 amino acids long. With V trimmed by 6 bases and J by 0 bases, 5 bases remained unmatched. Germline loops: CDR1 SGHAT, CDR2 FQNNGV. In nucleotides, the CDR3 is TGTGCCAGCAGACAGGGGTACAGCTCCTACGAGCAGTACTTC. This translates into CASRQGYSSYEQYF.

This CDR3 is CATGTATYEQYF. Here the CDR3 DNA reads TGTGCCACCGGGACAGCGACCTACGAGCAGTACTTC. The chain recombines TRBV28 with TRBJ2-7, with 7 positions matching TRBD1. The CDR3 is 12 amino acids. V was pared by 10 bases and J by 2 bases, with 5 bases of the junction left unmatched. Germline V CDR1 and CDR2: MDHEN, SYDVKM.

The genes are TRBV5-1 and TRBJ2-3, with 7 bases identical to TRBD1. The germline gives CDR1 SGHRS, CDR2 YFSETQ. The CDR3 consists of 14 residues. V gave up 5 bases and J gave up 4 bases; unmatched junction bases: 7. The CDR3 DNA follows: TGCGCCAGCAGGACCACAGGGGACGCAGATACGCAGTATTTT. This gives the protein CASRTTGDADTQYF.

The J gene is TRBJ1-5, the V gene TRBV6-1, with TRBD1 identical over 8 bases. There are 13 residues in the CDR3. Trimming took 7 bases from V and 8 from J; bases not matched to a gene: 7. Germline CDR1 MNHNS, CDR2 SASEGT. In DNA, the CDR3 is TGTGCCAGCACCGGACAGGGTGATGAGCCCCAGCATTTT. Protein: CASTGQGDEPQHF.

The J gene is TRBJ2-7, the V gene TRBV11-2, with 12 bases identical to TRBD2. Germline values: CDR1 SGHAT, CDR2 FQNNGV. V was clipped by 4 bases and J by 2 bases; unmatched bases: 0. This CDR3 has 14 amino acids. The CDR3: CASSSSGRAYEQYV. The CDR3 region has the DNA TGTGCCAGCAGCTCTAGCGGGAGGGCCTACGAGCAGTACGTC.

DNA for the CDR3: TGCAGCGTTGAAAAGGTGGGGGTTATGTGGGGCACTGAAGCTTTCTTT. This encodes CSVEKVGVMWGTEAFF. The chain uses TRBV29-1 and TRBJ1-1, with D tentatively TRBD1 (5 bases). V lost 2 bases and J lost 4, with 20 bases in between. Per germline, CDR1 SQVTM and CDR2 ANQGSEA. This CDR3 has 16 residues. Complete variable domain (other parts from reference TRBV29-1 and TRBJ1-1): SAVISQKPSRDICQRGTSLTIQCQVDSQVTMMFWYRQQPGQSLTLIATANQGSEATYESGFVIDKFPISRPNLTFSTLTVSNMSPEDSSIYLCSVEKVGVMWGTEAFFGQGTRLTVV.

The V call is TRBV27, the J call TRBJ1-2; no clear D gene. Trimming shortened V by 3 bases and J by 8 bases, and 13 bases separated the two germline ends. CDR3 length equals 13 residues. Germline V gives CDR1 MNHEY, CDR2 SMNVEV (reference sequence). In DNA form, the CDR3 reads TGTGCCAGCAGTTTGGAGGGATTCAGGGGCTACACCTTC. Its translation is CASSLEGFRGYTF.

In this sample, this clone turned up a few times. The gene calls are TRBV29-1 and TRBJ2-2; D uncertain. Per germline, CDR1 SQVTM and CDR2 ANQGSEA. Deletions cut 7 bases from V and 5 bases from J, with 11 bases between. The length of the CDR3 is 12 residues. The CDR3 loop reads CSATTETGELFF. The CDR3 nucleotides are TGCAGCGCCACGACCGAAACCGGGGAGCTGTTTTTT.

This clone was recorded many times. This chain links TRBV19 with TRBJ1-2; D might be TRBD1 (5 bases). Trimming pared 7 bases from V and 5 bases from J, leaving 11 bases between. CDR1 LNHDA and CDR2 SQIVND come from the germline V gene (reference sequence). The CDR3 covers 12 residues. CDR3 region: CASTQTVYGYTF. The CDR3, as DNA: TGTGCCAGTACCCAGACAGTTTATGGCTACACCTTC. Filled out from reference TRBV19 and TRBJ1-2, the complete variable domain reads DGGITQSPKYLFRKEGQNVTLSCEQNLNHDAMYWYRQDPGQGLRLIYYSQIVNDFQKGDIAEGYSVSREKKESFPLTVTSAQKNPTAFYLCASTQTVYGYTFGSGTRLTVV.

This clone showed up just a few times. V gene TRBV21-1 combines with J gene TRBJ2-5; the table's D call, TRBD2, has no DNA check behind it. TRBV21-1 is a documented pseudogene. This CDR3 region has 14 residues. The CDR3 protein is CASTKPAGKETQYF. The DNA of the CDR3 is TGTGCCAGCACCAAACCCGCGGGAAAAGAGACCCAGTACTTC.

The chain is built from TRBV18 and TRBJ1-5; 8 nucleotides agree with TRBD1. The CDR3 sequence is 16 residues long. From germline, CDR1 is KGHSH and CDR2 LQKENI. With V trimmed by 5 bases and J by 6 bases, 12 bases remained unmatched. The CDR3 coding sequence is TGTGCCAGCTCATTTCAGGGGGCAGGGCATGGTCAGCCCCAGCATTTT. It yields the protein CASSFQGAGHGQPQHF.

The chain employs TRBV6-1 and TRBJ1-2; the D gene is possibly TRBD1 (6 bases). The V end was cut by 0 bases, the J end by 5 bases, with 10 bases between. This CDR3 has 14 residues. Germline V gives CDR1 MNHNS, CDR2 SASEGT. This chain's CDR3 is CASSEAGQSYGYTF. In DNA, the CDR3 is TGTGCCAGCAGTGAAGCAGGACAGTCATATGGCTACACCTTC.

By share, this clone ranks as medium-sized. V usage is TRBV11-2 and J usage is TRBJ2-1, with 15 bases aligning to TRBD2. This CDR3 is built from 19 residues. Germline CDR1 is SGHAT and CDR2 is FQNNGV. Losses at the gene ends were 5 bases for V and 1 base for J; bases not matched to a gene: 9. CDR3 nucleotides: TGTGCCAGCAGCCCGTGGACTAGCGGGAGGGCAACATCCTACAATGAGCAGTTCTTC. Translated, it gives CASSPWTSGRATSYNEQFF.

In DNA form, the CDR3 reads TGTGCCAGCAGTGAAGAGGGGCCCGGGCGTAGCTACAATGAGCAGTTCTTC. Its translation is CASSEEGPGRSYNEQFF. The gene calls are TRBV2 and TRBJ2-1, with D possibly matching TRBD1 (5 bases). Trimming stripped 1 base from V and 3 bases from J, with 16 bases between. Germline CDR1 reads SNHLY; CDR2 reads FYNNEI. The CDR3 covers 17 residues.

The chain couples TRBV5-6 to TRBJ1-4; D is possibly TRBD1 (5 bases). Germline CDR1 and CDR2: SGHDT and YYEEEE. V was trimmed by 4 bases and J by 8 bases, leaving 12 bases between them. This CDR3 comprises 13 residues. CDR3 residues: CASSIRVEEKLFF. The CDR3 DNA reads as TGTGCCAGCAGCATCAGGGTGGAAGAAAAACTGTTTTTT.

This chain uses TRBV11-2 with TRBJ2-1; D is undetermined. V gave up 3 bases and J gave up 13 bases, with 16 bases separating them. Germline assignment: CDR1 SGHAT and CDR2 FQNNGV. The CDR3 loop spans 13 amino acids. CDR3 DNA: TGTGCCAGCAGCTTGGGTTCCGGACGGACCCAGTTCTTC. It is translated as CASSLGSGRTQFF.

On this clone: At one boundary the junction diverges from the germline segment, which might be a read error. The CDR3 sequence: CASPPSPSGSGVYSEQFF. CDR3 nucleotide sequence: TGTGCCAGTCCCCCTTCTCCCTCGGGGTCAGGGGTATACAGTGAGCAGTTCTTC. The V gene is TRBV7-9, the J gene TRBJ2-1; D perhaps matches TRBD1 (6 bases). This CDR3 is 18 amino acids long. Germline V gene data show CDR1 as SEHNR and CDR2 as FQNEAQ (reference sequence).